One and the same sample provided the 21 T cell receptor beta chains below, sequenced in a study of lymphopenia after photon versus proton radiotherapy (dated by TCRdb to between 2018 and 2020). The method was the immunoSEQ multiplex PCR assay. The clones in this table, taken by TCRdb from immuneACCESS, are in-frame only. Not every clone is retained; where verified, under half of the shortfall comes from an unresolved V gene, and the cause of the rest is unknown. The sample profile shows roughly 76,000 clones; 80% to 95% of them were found once. The ten largest clones take up approximately 2.1% of the sample. Sequenced material: peripheral blood, taken from a patient treated with photon-based radiotherapy. The receptors come from a woman aged 40 to 50 with cholangiocarcinoma.

The CDR3 sequence: CASSLMWGRGGTEAFF. The DNA of the CDR3 is TGTGCCAGCAGCTTAATGTGGGGGCGGGGAGGCACTGAAGCTTTCTTT. This chain joins TRBV11-2 and TRBJ1-1; perhaps TRBD1 as D (6 bases). CDR3 size: 16 residues. CDR1 and CDR2 from the germline V gene are SGHAT and FQNNGV. Trimming left V 2 bases short and J 4 bases short, with 17 bases between.

The V gene is TRBV6-1, the J gene TRBJ1-2; 8 positions match TRBD1. The CDR3 has 14 residues. Per the germline V gene, CDR1 is MNHNS and CDR2 is SASEGT. Germline trimming cut 4 bases from V and 8 bases from J; bases unmatched to any gene: 9. Here the CDR3 reads CASSGARTGGGYTF. The CDR3 bases are TGTGCCAGCAGTGGGGCGCGAACAGGGGGAGGCTACACCTTC.

The chain is built from TRBV7-6 and TRBJ2-5, with D tentatively TRBD1 or TRBD2 (5 bases each). Germline CDR1 is SGHVS and CDR2 is FNYEAQ. Trimming removed 3 bases at V and 5 bases at J, with 16 bases between. The CDR3 extends over 15 amino acids. The CDR3 DNA reads TGTGCCAGCAGCTTGGGATCCGGGACCTGGGAGACCCAGTACTTC. This gives the protein CASSLGSGTWETQYF.

This chain joins TRBV9 and TRBJ2-5; TRBD2 matches at 8 bases. There are 15 residues in the CDR3. CDR1 is SGDLS, CDR2 YYNGEE, per germline. V dropped 0 bases and J dropped 1; count of bases not matched to a gene: 2. CDR3 sequence: CASSVAGGFQETQYF. The CDR3 DNA is TGTGCCAGCAGCGTAGCGGGGGGGTTCCAAGAGACCCAGTACTTC.

The chain has TRBV7-2 and TRBJ1-1; D unclear. Per germline, CDR1 SGHTA and CDR2 FQGNSA. This CDR3 has 14 amino acids. Trimming cost V 5 bases and J 4 bases, with 14 bases left between them. CDR3 nucleotides: TGTGCCAGCAGCGACGGGCTACTGGGCACTGAAGCTTTCTTT. Translation: CASSDGLLGTEAFF.

The V and J genes are TRBV29-1 and TRBJ2-7; tentative D call: TRBD1 (6 bases). The V gene's germline CDR1 is SQVTM and CDR2 ANQGSEA. This CDR3 is 12 amino acids long. V was clipped by 4 bases and J by 4 bases, with 11 bases between them. DNA for the CDR3: TGCAGCGTTGTCAGGGGTCCGTACGAGCAGTACTTC. Its translation: CSVVRGPYEQYF.

The chain links TRBV28 to TRBJ1-1; possible D gene TRBD1, 5 bases. Germline CDR1 is MDHEN and CDR2 is SYDVKM. V was pared by 5 bases and J by 0 bases, with 19 bases between. The CDR3 runs 17 residues. The CDR3 sequence is CASSLPFSTVMNTEAFF. The CDR3 bases are TGTGCCAGCAGTCTCCCCTTCTCGACAGTTATGAACACTGAAGCTTTCTTT.

J is TRBJ1-2 and V is TRBV5-4, with 10 bases matching TRBD1. The CDR3 spans 15 residues. J lost 4 bases, V lost 2 bases, and 5 bases had no gene match. Germline V gene lookup returns CDR1 SGHNT and CDR2 YYREEE (reference sequence). In nucleotides, the CDR3 is TGTGCCAGCAGCTTAGGGACAGGGGACTTCTATGGCTACACCTTC. Its translation is CASSLGTGDFYGYTF.

The chain is built from TRBV5-5 and TRBJ1-5, with D possibly TRBD1 on 5 matching bases. Germline CDR1 SGHKS, CDR2 YYEKEE (reference sequence). The V end lost 1 base, the J end lost 7 bases, and 12 bases lay between the germline ends. The CDR3 length is 14 residues. Here the CDR3 DNA reads TGTGCCAGCAGCTTGTGGCCCAGGGACCAGCCCCAGCATTTT. Protein sequence: CASSLWPRDQPQHF.

Only one count was recorded for this clone. The chain is built from TRBV7-9 and TRBJ2-3; 8 bases are shared with TRBD2. Germline CDR1 is SEHNR and CDR2 is FQNEAQ (reference sequence). The length of the CDR3 is 16 residues. V lost 4 bases to trimming and J lost 4 bases; unmatched junction nucleotides: 10. The CDR3 DNA reads as TGTGCCAGCAGCTCCTCGGGGGGGAACATACCAGATACGCAGTATTTT. Its protein is CASSSSGGNIPDTQYF.

This chain joins TRBV9 and TRBJ1-1; TRBD1 matches 12 bases. J was trimmed by 4 bases and V by 0 bases; bases with no gene match: 13. This CDR3 is built from 19 residues. Germline V lookup: CDR1 SGDLS, CDR2 YYNGEE. The CDR3 DNA follows: TGTGCCAGCAGCGTAGTGGGGTCGGGACAGGGGGCGGTGGGCACTGAAGCTTTCTTT. Its protein is CASSVVGSGQGAVGTEAFF.

J is TRBJ2-4 and V is TRBV20-1; D gene unclear. V lost 5 bases and J 11 bases, leaving 13 bases between the germline ends. The CDR3 is 11 residues long. The germline CDR1 and CDR2 sequences are DFQATT and SNEGSKA (reference sequence). As DNA, the CDR3 is TGCAGTGCTGGTATACAGAGATTTCAGTACTTC. Amino acids: CSAGIQRFQYF.

This clone was counted once. The CDR3 bases are TGTGCCATCACCGTAGGGTATGAGCAGTTCTTC. Its translation: CAITVGYEQFF. This chain links TRBV10-3 with TRBJ2-1; the D is unclear. Germline-derived CDR1 and CDR2 are ENHRY and SYGVKD. Trimming cost V 7 bases and J 8 bases, with 9 bases left between them. This CDR3 contains 11 residues.

The chain is built from TRBV10-3 and TRBJ2-2; D gene uncertain. The length of the CDR3 is 14 residues. The germline V gene has CDR1 ENHRY and CDR2 SYGVKD. Trimming took 6 bases from V and 1 from J, leaving 9 bases between them. CDR3 sequence: CAIRGSENTGELFF. The CDR3 DNA follows: TGTGCCATCAGGGGCAGCGAGAACACCGGGGAGCTGTTTTTT.

This clone was picked up one time. The chain uses TRBV7-2 and TRBJ1-1; no firm D call. Germline CDR1 is SGHTA and CDR2 is FQGNSA. V dropped 2 bases and J dropped 1 base, with 11 bases sitting between them. CDR3 length equals 15 residues. The DNA of the CDR3 is TGTGCCAGCAGCTTAAACCAGCAGCAGAACACTGAAGCTTTCTTT. As protein: CASSLNQQQNTEAFF.

This chain joins TRBV30 and TRBJ2-7; D uncertain. The V end was cut by 5 bases, the J end by 4 bases, with 12 bases between. This CDR3 region has 12 residues. CDR1 is GTSNPN, CDR2 SVGIG, per germline (reference sequence). CDR3 in DNA: TGTGCCTGGGGCAGCCGTATTTACGAGCAGTACTTC. It encodes CAWGSRIYEQYF.

The chain is built from TRBV10-3 and TRBJ2-7, with no clear D. V was pared by 3 bases and J by 1 base, with 10 bases between. Germline values: CDR1 ENHRY, CDR2 SYGVKD. This CDR3 comprises 14 residues. The CDR3: CAISDATRSYEQYF. The CDR3 nucleotides read TGTGCCATCAGTGATGCGACAAGATCCTACGAGCAGTACTTC.

The gene calls are TRBV5-1 and TRBJ2-7; D might be TRBD2 (5 bases). Between the trimmed V and J ends, which lost 4 bases and 7 bases, there was a span of 12 bases. Germline CDR1 is SGHRS and CDR2 is YFSETQ. The CDR3 is made up of 12 amino acids. The CDR3, as DNA: TGCGCCAGCAGCCTCTGGCCGGGGGAGCAGTACTTC. Translating gives CASSLWPGEQYF.

V usage is TRBV5-6 and J usage is TRBJ1-2; tentatively, D is TRBD1 (5 bases). The CDR3 is 16 amino acids. CDR1 and CDR2 (germline): SGHDT, YYEEEE. V lost 4 bases to trimming and J lost 5 bases, with 21 bases between them. The DNA for the CDR3 is TGTGCCAGCAGCCCCCCAGGGAGCGTTAGAGGGTATGGCTACACCTTC. It translates to CASSPPGSVRGYGYTF.

The chain couples TRBV2 to TRBJ1-1, with D hard to call. The CDR3 totals 17 residues. The V gene's germline CDR1 is SNHLY and CDR2 FYNNEI. V lost 3 bases and J 2 bases, leaving 19 bases between the germline ends. CDR3 DNA: TGTGCCAGCAGTGATTTACTGGCCCCCAGCAGCAACACTGAAGCTTTCTTT. Protein: CASSDLLAPSSNTEAFF.

The rearrangement joins TRBV5-5 to TRBJ2-7; the D is unclear. Trimming took 0 bases from V and 3 from J, leaving 7 bases between them. Germline CDR1 is SGHKS and CDR2 is YYEKEE (reference sequence). The CDR3 contains 13 residues. CDR3 sequence: CASSLERSYEQYF. Written as DNA, the CDR3 is TGTGCCAGCAGCTTGGAACGCAGCTACGAGCAGTACTTC.